These 23 T cell receptor beta chains originate from one sample sequenced in a study of T cells after yellow fever vaccination. MiXCR, run by TCRdb on the 5' RACE reads, gives a single entry per CDR3 protein. The sample shows some 220,000 distinct CDR3 sequences, 3% to 4% of them seen only once. The sequenced sample was CD4+ T cells sorted from PBMCs, obtained 10 days after the yellow fever booster vaccination. The receptors come from a man aged 18 to 29 who received the YFV17D yellow fever vaccine.

This clonotype was detected a few times. The chain employs TRBV5-1 and TRBJ2-1; tentative D call: TRBD1 (6 bases). Germline V CDR1 and CDR2: SGHRS, YFSETQ. This CDR3 spans 15 amino acids. V was trimmed by 4 bases and J by 0 bases, leaving 11 bases between them. CDR3 DNA sequence: TGCGCCAGCAGCCCAGGGGAGAGCTCCTACAATGAGCAGTTCTTC. This gives the protein CASSPGESSYNEQFF.

Many counts were recorded for this clonotype. The gene calls are TRBV12-3 or TRBV12-4 and TRBJ2-3; D possibly corresponds to TRBD2 (5 bases). This CDR3 is 13 amino acids long. V dropped 7 bases and J dropped 6 bases, with 14 bases sitting between them. For the CDR3, the DNA is TGTGCCAGCAAACTAGGGCGGTTTGATACGCAGTATTTT. Translated: CASKLGRFDTQYF.

There are a few counts of this clonotype. The V gene is TRBV4-3, the J gene TRBJ2-1; the match to TRBD2 covers 7 bases. The CDR3 loop spans 18 amino acids. Germline CDR1 and CDR2: LGHNA and YSLEER. V was pared by 0 bases and J by 3 bases, with 11 bases of the junction left unmatched. For the CDR3, the DNA is TGCGCCAGCAGCCAAGATTTCCGGACTAGGGCCCTCTACAATGAGCAGTTCTTC. Protein product: CASSQDFRTRALYNEQFF.

This clonotype was recorded at least ten times. The rearrangement joins TRBV11-1 to TRBJ1-2; D call uncertain. Germline V gives CDR1 SGHAT, CDR2 FQDESV (reference sequence). Trimming removed 7 bases at V and 7 bases at J, with 13 bases between. The CDR3 spans 12 residues. The DNA for the CDR3 is TGTGCCAGCACCGATGCACGGGGTGGCTACACCTTC. Its protein is CASTDARGGYTF.

The V and J genes are TRBV20-1 and TRBJ2-1; D perhaps matches TRBD2 (5 bases). This CDR3 comprises 13 residues. Per the germline V gene, CDR1 is DFQATT and CDR2 is SNEGSKA (reference sequence). V gave up 4 bases and J gave up 7 bases, with 14 bases separating them. CDR3 DNA sequence: TGCAGTGCTACCACGAGGGCTAGGAATGAGCAGTTCTTC. It is translated as CSATTRARNEQFF.

This clonotype was seen a few times. This chain connects TRBV24-1 to TRBJ2-1, with D hard to call. CDR1 is KGHDR and CDR2 is SFDVKD in the germline V gene. CDR3 length equals 13 residues. Trimming pared 3 bases from V and 6 bases from J, leaving 8 bases between. CDR3 loop: CATSDPWGNEQFF. CDR3 nucleotides: TGTGCCACCAGTGATCCCTGGGGCAATGAGCAGTTCTTC.

This clonotype was seen repeatedly, ten times or more. A read error is possible here, since a much larger clone lies one base away. This rearrangement joins TRBV5-1 to TRBJ2-1; D gene unclear. The CDR3 spans 11 residues. From germline, CDR1 is SGHRS and CDR2 YFSETQ. V was trimmed by 0 bases and J by 10 bases, leaving 5 bases between them. CDR3 DNA sequence: TGCGCCAGCAGCTTGGAAGGGGAGCAGTTCTTC. Residues: CASSLEGEQFF. Supplemented by reference TRBV5-1 and TRBJ2-1, the full variable domain reads KAGVTQTPRYLIKTRGQQVTLSCSPISGHRSVSWYQQTPGQGLQFLFEYFSETQRNKGNFPGRFSGRQFSNSRSEMNVSTLELGDSALYLCASSLEGEQFFGPGTRLTVL.

This clonotype was detected many times. The V and J genes are TRBV12-3 or TRBV12-4 and TRBJ2-7; 9 bases map to TRBD2. This CDR3 spans 16 amino acids. V shed 2 bases, J shed 4 bases, and the junction held 9 bases outside the gene matches. The CDR3 DNA is TGTGCCAGCAGTTTAAATAGCGGGGGCCCCCTTTACGAGCAGTACTTC. This translates into CASSLNSGGPLYEQYF.

Concerning this clonotype itself: This may arise from a read error, as a much more abundant clone is one base away. This sequence joins TRBV12-3 or TRBV12-4 and TRBJ2-3; the D gene is possibly TRBD1 (5 bases). V was shortened by 3 bases and J by 4 bases, with 11 bases between the two germline ends. The CDR3 is made up of 14 amino acids. In DNA form, the CDR3 reads TGTGCCAGCAGTTTTTACAGGAACTCAGATACGCAGTATTTT. As protein: CASSFYRNSDTQYF.

V usage is TRBV7-2 and J usage is TRBJ2-3; no clear D. Trimming stripped 1 base from V and 0 bases from J, with 8 bases between. CDR3 length equals 15 residues. Germline V CDR1 and CDR2: SGHTA, FQGNSA. Here the CDR3 reads CASSLVATSTDTQYF. CDR3 sequence (DNA): TGTGCCAGCAGCTTAGTAGCTACCAGCACAGATACGCAGTATTTT.

The rearrangement links TRBV6-1 to TRBJ1-5; D gene uncertain. V lost 6 bases and J 6 bases, leaving 9 bases between the germline ends. Germline CDR1 reads MNHNS; CDR2 reads SASEGT. The CDR3 is 12 amino acids. DNA of the CDR3: TGTGCCAGCAGGAATACAGTTCAGCCCCAGCATTTT. This codes for CASRNTVQPQHF.

This clonotype came up many times. CDR3 loop: CASSFTGGFEIQETQYF. The CDR3 DNA follows: TGCGCCAGCAGCTTTACAGGGGGGTTTGAAATCCAAGAGACCCAGTACTTC. The chain uses TRBV5-1 and TRBJ2-5; 8 bases match TRBD1. The CDR3 contains 17 residues. Looked up from germline, CDR1 is SGHRS and CDR2 is YFSETQ. Unmatched junction bases numbered 10, after V lost 2 bases and J lost 1 base.

This clonotype was counted only a few times. This chain links TRBV27 with TRBJ2-2, with D perhaps assigned TRBD1 or TRBD2 (5 bases each). This CDR3 comprises 18 residues. Per the germline V gene, CDR1 is MNHEY and CDR2 is SMNVEV (reference sequence). V lost 0 bases and J 4 bases, leaving 18 bases between the germline ends. CDR3 residues: CASSLSIRVAGSTGELFF. The CDR3 region has the DNA TGTGCCAGCAGTTTATCGATAAGGGTTGCAGGGAGCACCGGGGAGCTGTTTTTT.

This clonotype was seen many times. The genes are TRBV18 and TRBJ2-1; 7 positions agree with TRBD1. Germline loops: CDR1 KGHSH, CDR2 LQKENI. This CDR3 is 12 amino acids long. Trimming cost V 6 bases and J 5 bases; bases outside gene matches: 1. The CDR3 spells CASSDRDNEQFF. Here the CDR3 DNA reads TGTGCCAGCTCTGACAGGGACAATGAGCAGTTCTTC.

In this sample, this clonotype turned up a few times. The chain joins TRBV7-2 to TRBJ2-4; D is unclear. The CDR3 spans 14 residues. V lost 4 bases and J 1 base, leaving 8 bases between the germline ends. Germline-derived CDR1 and CDR2 are SGHTA and FQGNSA. The CDR3 region is CASSWGGAKNIQYF. The CDR3 nucleotides read TGTGCCAGCAGCTGGGGTGGGGCCAAAAACATTCAGTACTTC.

The sample holds many counts of this clonotype. This sequence joins TRBV20-1 and TRBJ1-2; 8 positions match TRBD1. In germline, CDR1 is DFQATT, CDR2 SNEGSKA (reference sequence). This CDR3 is 14 amino acids long. V gave up 1 base and J gave up 6 bases; unmatched junction bases: 7. The CDR3: CSARAEDRDDGYTF. Written as DNA, the CDR3 is TGCAGTGCTAGAGCCGAGGACAGGGACGATGGCTACACCTTC.

Many counts were recorded for this clonotype. The chain combines TRBV2 with TRBJ1-2, with D possibly TRBD1 on 5 matching bases. The CDR3 contains 14 residues. Per germline, CDR1 SNHLY and CDR2 FYNNEI. Trimming pared 8 bases from V and 8 bases from J, leaving 21 bases between. The CDR3 nucleotides read TGTGCCAGCGTTAGTCAGGGAGCAGGTGACGGCTACACCTTC. Translating gives CASVSQGAGDGYTF.

V gene TRBV28 combines with J gene TRBJ1-3; D remains ambiguous. V lost 8 bases and J 0 bases, leaving 11 bases between the germline ends. Germline values: CDR1 MDHEN, CDR2 SYDVKM. CDR3 length equals 14 residues. CDR3 in amino acids: CASVSRNSGNTIYF. For the CDR3, the DNA is TGTGCCAGCGTCTCTCGGAACTCTGGAAACACCATATATTTT.

Many counts were recorded for this clonotype. The chain links TRBV7-3 to TRBJ2-1; maybe TRBD2 (5 bases). Trimming stripped 1 base from V and 6 bases from J, with 19 bases between. The germline CDR1 and CDR2 sequences are SGHTA and FQGTGA. The CDR3 is made up of 17 amino acids. The CDR3 coding sequence is TGTGCCAGCAGCTTAAGTGGCGGTGAGCTGGCGGGCAATGAGCAGTTCTTC. It yields the protein CASSLSGGELAGNEQFF.

This clonotype has a handful of counts. The V call is TRBV28, the J call TRBJ2-5; D is unclear. With 6 bases removed from V and 3 bases from J, the gap between germline ends came to 14 bases. The CDR3 sequence is 14 residues long. Germline CDR1 reads MDHEN; CDR2 reads SYDVKM. The CDR3 region is CASSSRSVKETQYF. DNA for the CDR3: TGTGCCAGCAGCTCGAGATCCGTCAAAGAGACCCAGTACTTC.

This clonotype was found many times. The chain carries TRBV5-1 and TRBJ2-7; TRBD2 is a possible D gene (6 bases). The CDR3 runs 15 residues. The germline CDR1 and CDR2 sequences are SGHRS and YFSETQ. Deletions cut 0 bases from V and 0 bases from J, with 10 bases between. CDR3 region: CASSLVPGGSYEQYV. In nucleotides, the CDR3 is TGCGCCAGCAGCTTGGTGCCCGGGGGCTCCTACGAGCAGTACGTC.

In this sample, this clonotype turned up many times. The V and J genes are TRBV10-3 and TRBJ2-3; D unresolved. Trimming took 3 bases from V and 6 from J, leaving 13 bases between them. Germline V lookup: CDR1 ENHRY, CDR2 SYGVKD. The CDR3 covers 14 residues. CDR3: CAISDVSASDTQYF. The CDR3 nucleotides read TGTGCCATCAGTGATGTTTCGGCGTCGGATACGCAGTATTTT.

This clonotype was seen at least ten times. The rearrangement links TRBV6-1 to TRBJ2-5, with D possibly TRBD2 on 5 matching bases. With 11 bases removed from V and 8 bases from J, the gap between germline ends came to 18 bases. Looked up from germline, CDR1 is MNHNS and CDR2 is SASEGT. This CDR3 is 12 amino acids long. The DNA of the CDR3 is TGTGCCGGGGAGAGTATAGGAGGTACCCAGTACTTC. It is translated as CAGESIGGTQYF.